A single sample is the source of the 25 T cell receptor beta chains below, sequenced in a study of T cell repertoires in cytomegalovirus infection. TCRdb redid the calling of the reads with MiXCR, one entry per CDR3 protein. The table lists a few hundred thousand distinct CDR3 sequences, around 8.7% of them singletons, with around 15% in the top ten. Sequencing was performed on PBMCs. These TCRs come from a human donor in good health (CMV status not recorded). Some clones in this sample may be carry-over from other donors' samples.

This clonotype was counted many times. CDR3 coding DNA: TGTGCCAGCAGCCCCTCACGGGCGGGTAATTCACCCCTCCACTTT. The encoded protein is CASSPSRAGNSPLHF. The chain has TRBV5-4 and TRBJ1-6; D unclear. This CDR3 has 15 residues. V was pared by 4 bases and J by 6 bases, with 14 bases between. Germline V gives CDR1 SGHNT, CDR2 YYREEE (reference sequence).

This clonotype appeared many times. The gene calls are TRBV19 and TRBJ1-2, with D perhaps matching TRBD1 (6 bases). The CDR3 runs 15 residues. The V end was cut by 5 bases, the J end by 5 bases, with 18 bases between. Germline V gives CDR1 LNHDA, CDR2 SQIVND (reference sequence). CDR3 region: CASSPRTATFYGYTF. The CDR3 DNA follows: TGTGCCAGTAGTCCGAGGACAGCTACCTTTTATGGCTACACCTTC.

In this sample, this clonotype turned up many times. V gene TRBV20-1 combines with J gene TRBJ1-2; tentative D call: TRBD1 (6 bases). Germline V gene sequence: CDR1 DFQATT, CDR2 SNEGSKA (reference sequence). The CDR3 extends over 12 amino acids. Trimming removed 3 bases at V and 4 bases at J, with 9 bases between. Here the CDR3 reads CSARRDTYGYTF. The CDR3 DNA is TGCAGTGCTAGGCGGGACACCTATGGCTACACCTTC.

This clonotype was recorded many times. The chain uses TRBV10-3 and TRBJ2-1, with TRBD2 matching 8 bases. The J segment lost 5 bases and the V segment lost 5 bases, leaving 8 bases of the junction unmatched. The CDR3 has 15 amino acids. Germline-derived CDR1 and CDR2 are ENHRY and SYGVKD. DNA for the CDR3: TGTGCCATCAGTCAAAACCGGGGGGGTAACAATGAGCAGTTCTTC. It codes for CAISQNRGGNNEQFF.

As for this clonotype: A much bigger clone sits one base away, suggesting this may be a read error. The genes are TRBV7-4 and TRBJ2-1; no reliable D call. CDR3 size: 11 residues. Germline V gene sequence: CDR1 SGHVT, CDR2 SQSDAQ. Trimming removed 2 bases from V and 8 bases from J, with 4 bases in between. The CDR3 reads CASSLKYEQFF. For the CDR3, the DNA is TGTGCCAGCAGCTTAAAGTATGAGCAGTTCTTC.

This clonotype has a count of ten or more. The chain joins TRBV6-2 or TRBV6-3 to TRBJ1-5; unclear D gene. Per the germline V gene, CDR1 is MNHEY and CDR2 is SVGEGT. The CDR3 contains 15 residues. Trimming removed 4 bases from V and 6 bases from J, with 16 bases in between. The CDR3, as DNA: TGTGCCAGCAGTTCAATGGACGCAGGCCGTCAGCCCCAGCATTTT. Its protein is CASSSMDAGRQPQHF.

The chain joins TRBV12-3 or TRBV12-4 to TRBJ2-1; possibly TRBD1 for D (6 bases). CDR3 length: 16 residues. The germline V and J ends were trimmed by 5 bases and 0 bases, with 14 bases remaining between them. The CDR3 here is CASSLPQGTSYNEQFF. CDR3 in DNA: TGTGCCAGCAGTCTACCCCAGGGGACCTCCTACAATGAGCAGTTCTTC.

CDR3 bases: TGTGCCAGCAGTCACTCGGGGGGAGGGAGCAATCAGCCCCAGCATTTT. Protein sequence: CASSHSGGGSNQPQHF. The rearrangement links TRBV3-1 to TRBJ1-5; D possibly corresponds to TRBD1 (5 bases). Trimming took 6 bases from V and 1 from J, leaving 16 bases between them. CDR1 is LGHDT, CDR2 YNNKEL, per germline (reference sequence). This CDR3 has 16 residues.

This clonotype came up many times. This chain links TRBV28 with TRBJ2-3; 10 bases agree with TRBD1. Trimming at V came to 1 base and at J to 1 base, leaving 2 bases not matched to a gene. Germline assignment: CDR1 MDHEN and CDR2 SYDVKM. This CDR3 comprises 16 residues. The CDR3 region is CASSLSGTGGTDTQYF. The DNA for the CDR3 is TGTGCCAGCAGTTTATCCGGGACAGGGGGCACAGATACGCAGTATTTT. The complete variable domain, with remaining parts taken from reference TRBV28 and TRBJ2-3, reads DVKVTQSSRYLVKRTGEKVFLECVQDMDHENMFWYRQDPGLGLRLIYFSYDVKMKEKGDIPEGYSVSREKKERFSLILESASTNQTSMYLCASSLSGTGGTDTQYFGPGTRLTVL.

This chain connects TRBV30 to TRBJ1-5, with D tentatively TRBD1 (5 bases). CDR3 length: 13 amino acids. Germline V gene data show CDR1 as GTSNPN and CDR2 as SVGIG (reference sequence). Between the trimmed V and J ends, which lost 4 bases and 2 bases, there was a span of 9 bases. The CDR3 sequence: CAWTLGGNQPQHF. CDR3 nucleotides: TGTGCCTGGACCCTGGGGGGCAATCAGCCCCAGCATTTT.

This clonotype has more than one count but fewer than ten. The germline gene is not matched at one end of the junction; a read error may be the cause. The chain couples TRBV5-1 to TRBJ1-5; perhaps TRBD1 as D (6 bases). Germline-derived CDR1 and CDR2 are SGHRS and YFSETQ. CDR3 length: 19 amino acids. The CDR3 protein is CVSRTNPSDTPGGNQPQHF. As DNA, the CDR3 is TGCGTCAGCAGGACTAACCCGTCGGACACCCCAGGGGGCAATCAGCCCCAGCATTTT.

The sample holds a few counts of this clonotype. Here the CDR3 DNA reads TGTGCCAGTAGTCCGCCGGGACAGGCAGTTGGAAAACTGTTTTTT. Encoded protein: CASSPPGQAVGKLFF. V is TRBV19 and J is TRBJ1-4, with 8 positions matching TRBD1. The germline V gene encodes CDR1 LNHDA and CDR2 SQIVND (reference sequence). With V trimmed by 5 bases and J by 10 bases, 12 bases remained unmatched. The CDR3 loop spans 15 amino acids.

In its sample, this clonotype was seen many times. The chain carries TRBV7-2 and TRBJ1-5; TRBD1 agrees at 9 bases. The junction had 6 bases not matched to a gene; V was cut back by 5 bases and J by 7 bases. The CDR3 runs 14 residues. Per the germline V gene, CDR1 is SGHTA and CDR2 is FQGNSA. CDR3 in amino acids: CASSQDRGKQPQHF. The CDR3 nucleotides are TGTGCCAGCAGCCAAGACAGGGGGAAACAGCCCCAGCATTTT.

The table lists this clonotype with many counts. The chain combines TRBV7-2 with TRBJ1-4; D ambiguous. CDR1 and CDR2 (germline): SGHTA, FQGNSA. The CDR3 has 14 amino acids. V lost 7 bases and J lost 8, with 17 bases in between. The CDR3 region is CASTPGRTREKLFF. For the CDR3, the DNA is TGTGCCAGCACCCCTGGTCGCACACGGGAAAAACTGTTTTTT.

CDR3 protein: CASSTGQKNIQYF. Here the CDR3 DNA reads TGTGCCAGCAGCACCGGACAGAAAAACATTCAGTACTTC. V and J are TRBV5-6 and TRBJ2-4; D possibly corresponds to TRBD1 (6 bases). The germline V gene has CDR1 SGHDT and CDR2 YYEEEE. CDR3 length: 13 amino acids. V was pared by 4 bases and J by 4 bases, with 9 bases between.

The genes are TRBV7-9 and TRBJ2-3, with a tentative D call TRBD1 (5 bases). V was pared by 1 base and J by 0 bases, with 11 bases between. CDR3 length equals 16 residues. Per germline, CDR1 SEHNR and CDR2 FQNEAQ (reference sequence). CDR3 in amino acids: CASSLGQPTSTDTQYF. The CDR3 DNA reads TGTGCCAGCAGCTTAGGACAGCCTACTAGCACAGATACGCAGTATTTT.

Remarks on this clonotype: One end of the junction does not line up with germline, which may come from a read error. The chain has TRBV20-1 and TRBJ2-7, with TRBD2 matching 9 bases. The CDR3 runs to 11 residues. Looked up from germline, CDR1 is DFQATT and CDR2 is SNEGSKA (reference sequence). The CDR3 nucleotides are TGCAGTGCTAGTTCCAGCGGGAGGCTTTTCTTC. Translated: CSASSSGRLFF.

The table lists this clonotype with a few counts. The CDR3 loop reads CASSLGDRGWGEAFF. CDR3 DNA sequence: TGTGCCAGCAGTTTAGGGGACAGGGGGTGGGGTGAAGCTTTCTTT. The chain employs TRBV28 and TRBJ1-1, with 11 bases aligning to TRBD1. The CDR3 sequence is 15 residues long. Unmatched junction bases numbered 6, after V lost 2 bases and J lost 7 bases. Germline assignment: CDR1 MDHEN and CDR2 SYDVKM.

This clonotype was seen ten or more times. The chain carries TRBV7-2 and TRBJ1-6; weak D call: TRBD1 (5 bases). The CDR3 runs 18 residues. Trimming cost V 3 bases and J 0 bases, with 15 bases left between them. CDR1 is SGHTA and CDR2 is FQGNSA in the germline V gene. The CDR3 coding sequence is TGTGCCAGCAGCTTGGAGGGGCTTTCGAGCTCCTATAATTCACCCCTCCACTTT. Translated: CASSLEGLSSSYNSPLHF.

This clonotype occurred many times. The chain uses TRBV7-2 and TRBJ1-1, with D possibly being TRBD1 (5 bases). The CDR3 length is 12 residues. V lost 5 bases to trimming and J lost 3 bases, with 7 bases between them. From germline, CDR1 is SGHTA and CDR2 FQGNSA. The CDR3 is CASSEGYTEAFF. The CDR3 bases are TGTGCCAGCAGCGAGGGGTACACTGAAGCTTTCTTT.

The rearrangement links TRBV12-3 or TRBV12-4 to TRBJ1-1; 9 bases align to TRBD1. This CDR3 comprises 17 residues. With 4 bases clipped from V and 4 bases from J, the junction kept 13 bases outside the gene matches. The CDR3 spells CASSSLGTGISRTEAFF. In DNA, the CDR3 is TGTGCCAGCAGTTCCCTAGGGACAGGGATAAGTCGCACTGAAGCTTTCTTT.

This clonotype was seen ten or more times. The chain is built from TRBV6-2 or TRBV6-3 and TRBJ2-7; perhaps D is TRBD1 or TRBD2 (5 bases each). With 4 bases removed from V and 3 bases from J, the gap between germline ends came to 16 bases. This CDR3 is built from 15 residues. CDR1 and CDR2 from the germline V gene are MNHEY and SVGEGT. The CDR3 here is CASSSPRPGGYEQYF. CDR3 bases: TGTGCCAGCAGTTCTCCCCGACCTGGGGGCTACGAGCAGTACTTC.

The J gene is TRBJ1-4, the V gene TRBV7-3; D uncertain. The V gene lost 4 bases and the J gene lost 5 bases, with 8 bases spanning the gap. The CDR3 loop spans 13 amino acids. Per germline, CDR1 SGHTA and CDR2 FQGTGA. This CDR3 is CASSSQPNEKLFF. Here the CDR3 DNA reads TGTGCCAGCAGCTCCCAGCCAAATGAAAAACTGTTTTTT. Full variable domain (remainder filled in from reference TRBV7-3 and TRBJ1-4): GAGVSQTPSNKVTEKGKYVELRCDPISGHTALYWYRQSLGQGPEFLIYFQGTGAADDSGLPNDRFFAVRPEGSVSTLKIQRTERGDSAVYLCASSSQPNEKLFFGSGTQLSVL.

This chain links TRBV15 with TRBJ1-6; maybe TRBD1 (5 bases). Germline CDR1 LNHNV, CDR2 YYDKDF (reference sequence). With 0 bases removed from V and 12 bases from J, the gap between germline ends came to 18 bases. This CDR3 region has 16 residues. The chain's CDR3 is CATSRDPGRSSRPLHF. CDR3 bases: TGTGCCACCAGCAGAGATCCAGGGAGGTCTAGCCGACCCCTCCACTTT.

This clonotype was observed at least ten times. The J gene is TRBJ1-1, the V gene TRBV18; weak D call: TRBD1 (5 bases). Trimming stripped 1 base from V and 2 bases from J, with 8 bases between. CDR1 KGHSH and CDR2 LQKENI come from the germline V gene. The CDR3 is 14 amino acids. The CDR3, as DNA: TGTGCCAGCTCACCACTGACAGACAACACTGAAGCTTTCTTT. Protein product: CASSPLTDNTEAFF.